The count of the clone carrying this T cell receptor (beta chain) is one. In the original workflow: Amplification of reference gene primers provided the estimated nucleated cell counts. Some clones are missing from TCRdb's copy, which holds only in-frame ones; the method was immunoSEQ multiplex PCR. D and trimming were read from the DNA, whereas the V and J calls and clone size are those reported in that table. The sample records around 180,000 clones, roughly 90% being singletons. The sample originates from a study of blood T cell repertoires in COVID-19. Study at large: Sample material is recorded as cDNA or gDNA derived from T cells, B-cell-depleted T cells, or PBMCs.

The CDR3 covers 16 residues. Trimming removed 0 bases at V and 0 bases at J, with 10 bases between. CDR1 SGHDN and CDR2 FVKESK come from the germline V gene. This sequence joins TRBV14 and TRBJ2-3; TRBD1 might be the D (5 bases). The receptor was isolated from a man aged 60-69 years with acute or convalescent COVID-19. The material sequenced was peripheral blood. The DNA for the CDR3 is TGTGCCAGCAGCCAAGATATCACAGGTAGCACAGATACGCAGTATTTT. It yields the protein CASSQDITGSTDTQYF. Full variable domain (remainder filled in from reference TRBV14 and TRBJ2-3): EAGVTQFPSHSVIEKGQTVTLRCDPISGHDNLYWYRRVMGKEIKFLLHFVKESKQDESGMPNNRFLAERTGGTYSTLKVQPAELEDSGVYFCASSQDITGSTDTQYFGPGTRLTVL.